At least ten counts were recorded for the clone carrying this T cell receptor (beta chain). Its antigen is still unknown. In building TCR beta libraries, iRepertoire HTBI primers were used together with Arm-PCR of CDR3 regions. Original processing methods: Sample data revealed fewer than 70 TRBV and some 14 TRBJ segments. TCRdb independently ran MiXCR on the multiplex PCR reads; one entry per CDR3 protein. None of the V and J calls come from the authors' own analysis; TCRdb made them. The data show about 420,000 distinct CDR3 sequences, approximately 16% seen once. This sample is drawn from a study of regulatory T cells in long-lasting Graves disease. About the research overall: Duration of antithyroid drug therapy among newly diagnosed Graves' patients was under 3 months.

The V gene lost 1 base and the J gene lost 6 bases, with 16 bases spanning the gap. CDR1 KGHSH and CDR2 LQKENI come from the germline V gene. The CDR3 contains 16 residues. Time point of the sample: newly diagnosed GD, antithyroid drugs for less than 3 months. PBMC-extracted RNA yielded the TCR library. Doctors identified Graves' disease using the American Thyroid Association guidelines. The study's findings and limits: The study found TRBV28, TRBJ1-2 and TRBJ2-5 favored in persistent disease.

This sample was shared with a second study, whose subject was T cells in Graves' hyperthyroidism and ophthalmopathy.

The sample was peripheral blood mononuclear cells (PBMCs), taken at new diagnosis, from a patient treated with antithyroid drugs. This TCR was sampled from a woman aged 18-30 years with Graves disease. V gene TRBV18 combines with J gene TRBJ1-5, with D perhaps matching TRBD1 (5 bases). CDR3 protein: CASSPQLGPPFQPQHF. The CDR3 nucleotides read TGTGCCAGCTCACCACAGCTGGGACCTCCCTTTCAGCCCCAGCATTTT. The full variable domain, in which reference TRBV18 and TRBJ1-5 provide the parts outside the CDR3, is NAGVMQNPRHLVRRRGQEARLRCSPMKGHSHVYWYRQLPEEGLKFMVYLQKENIIDESGMPKERFSAEFPKEGPSILRIQQVVRGDSAAYFCASSPQLGPPFQPQHFGDGTRLSIL.